This entry lists 19 T cell receptor beta chains sequenced from one sample in a study of PD-1 blockade in classical Hodgkin lymphoma. Clones were sequenced by immunoSEQ multiplex PCR, and TCRdb holds only the in-frame ones, with some missing. Here the sample spans 50,000 to 65,000 clones, 87% being singletons. Time point described: cycle 4 day 1 (C4D1), after around six weeks of nivolumab. All the patients suffered relapse after autologous stem cell transplantation, and brentuximab vedotin exposure differed. The sequencing here drew on peripheral blood mononuclear cells (PBMCs), taken before the fourth cycle of nivolumab. These receptors were collected from a human donor with classical Hodgkin lymphoma.

This sequence joins TRBV18 and TRBJ2-3; TRBD1 might be the D (5 bases). V was trimmed by 3 bases and J by 0 bases, leaving 13 bases between them. The CDR3 has 16 amino acids. Germline V gene data show CDR1 as KGHSH and CDR2 as LQKENI. Written as DNA, the CDR3 is TGTGCCAGCTCACCCCAACAGGCCACCAGCACAGATACGCAGTATTTT. Translating it yields CASSPQQATSTDTQYF.

V usage is TRBV2 and J usage is TRBJ2-3; tentatively, D is TRBD2 (6 bases). The CDR3 runs to 14 residues. Germline loops: CDR1 SNHLY, CDR2 FYNNEI. The V end was cut by 8 bases, the J end by 2 bases, with 14 bases between. CDR3: CASFDPGLTDTQYF. The CDR3 bases are TGTGCCAGCTTTGATCCGGGACTCACAGATACGCAGTATTTT.

The chain uses TRBV2 and TRBJ2-2; a weak D match, TRBD1 (5 bases). Trimming removed 6 bases from V and 5 bases from J, with 16 bases in between. The CDR3 consists of 15 residues. CDR1 is SNHLY and CDR2 is FYNNEI in the germline V gene. Written as DNA, the CDR3 is TGTGCCAGCAGGCCGTCAACATCAGGGACCGGGGAGCTGTTTTTT. It is translated as CASRPSTSGTGELFF.

The rearrangement joins TRBV28 to TRBJ1-1; 10 bases match TRBD1. The length of the CDR3 is 14 residues. CDR1 is MDHEN and CDR2 is SYDVKM in the germline V gene. Trimming cost V 7 bases and J 3 bases; bases outside gene matches: 5. CDR3 coding DNA: TGTGCCAGCATCCCGACAGGGGGCGACACTGAAGCTTTCTTT. It codes for CASIPTGGDTEAFF.

The chain uses TRBV5-1 and TRBJ1-4, with D unresolved. The germline V gene encodes CDR1 SGHRS and CDR2 YFSETQ. Trimming took 3 bases from V and 0 from J, leaving 12 bases between them. This CDR3 spans 16 amino acids. The CDR3 region has the DNA TGCGCCAGCAGCTACAATGGGAGAGCAACTAATGAAAAACTGTTTTTT. It translates to CASSYNGRATNEKLFF.

V usage is TRBV11-2 and J usage is TRBJ1-1; maybe TRBD1 (5 bases). The germline V gene encodes CDR1 SGHAT and CDR2 FQNNGV. Trimming removed 4 bases at V and 6 bases at J, with 21 bases between. This CDR3 comprises 16 residues. As DNA, the CDR3 is TGTGCCAGCAGCTCCCGGTGGGACCCTACCGGCCCTGAAGCTTTCTTT. Its translation: CASSSRWDPTGPEAFF.

The chain links TRBV5-1 to TRBJ1-5; 8 nucleotides match TRBD1. V lost 0 bases, J lost 7 bases, and 9 bases stayed unmatched. The CDR3 has 16 amino acids. In germline, CDR1 is SGHRS, CDR2 YFSETQ. The DNA for the CDR3 is TGCGCCAGCAGCTTGGACGGCAGGGGGCTTGGGCAGCCCCAGCATTTT. As protein: CASSLDGRGLGQPQHF.

The chain has TRBV5-1 and TRBJ1-4; tentatively, D is TRBD1 (5 bases). The V end lost 4 bases, the J end lost 5 bases, and 9 bases lay between the germline ends. CDR1 and CDR2 from the germline V gene are SGHRS and YFSETQ. The CDR3 is 13 residues long. The CDR3: CASSPGPNEKLFF. The CDR3 DNA sequence: TGCGCCAGCAGCCCAGGGCCCAATGAAAAACTGTTTTTT.

This chain joins TRBV7-9 and TRBJ2-5; D might be TRBD2 (5 bases). The J call may not be correct, given that the DNA end is closer to TRBJ2-7. Germline V CDR1 and CDR2: SEHNR, FQNEAQ (reference sequence). This CDR3 spans 13 amino acids. This CDR3 reads CASSFYGVYEQYF. Here the CDR3 DNA reads TGTGCCAGCAGCTTTTACGGGGTCTACGAGCAGTACTTC.

The chain couples TRBV4-2 to TRBJ2-3; D is unresolved. Per germline, CDR1 LGHNA and CDR2 YNFKEQ. Trimming removed 1 base at V and 2 bases at J, with 7 bases between. The CDR3 is made up of 14 amino acids. This CDR3 reads CASSQVSPTDTQYF. The CDR3 DNA reads TGTGCCAGCAGCCAAGTATCCCCCACAGATACGCAGTATTTT.

J is TRBJ1-1 and V is TRBV5-1; D uncertain. Germline values: CDR1 SGHRS, CDR2 YFSETQ. CDR3 length: 13 residues. The V end lost 1 base, the J end lost 8 bases, and 12 bases lay between the germline ends. The CDR3 bases are TGCGCCAGCAGCTTGAAATCCGGGGTAGAAGCTTTCTTT. As protein: CASSLKSGVEAFF.

V and J are TRBV5-1 and TRBJ2-1; D is possibly TRBD1 or TRBD2 (6 bases each). The CDR3 totals 15 residues. V was pared by 4 bases and J by 10 bases, with 21 bases between. CDR1 is SGHRS and CDR2 is YFSETQ in the germline V gene. The CDR3 DNA follows: TGCGCCAGCAGCCCAAGAGGGGGGATCGGGGACGAGCAGTTCTTC. Translation gives CASSPRGGIGDEQFF.

The gene calls are TRBV1 and TRBJ2-3; the DNA was not used to check the table's D call, TRBD2. TRBV1 is an annotated pseudogene. This CDR3 contains 21 residues. The CDR3 loop is CTSSLLGGLAGTELNTDTQYF. In nucleotides, the CDR3 is TGCACCAGCAGCCTTCTCGGGGGGCTAGCGGGGACCGAACTCAACACAGATACGCAGTATTTT.

The chain couples TRBV9 to TRBJ2-1; D may correspond to TRBD1 or TRBD2 (6 bases each). Germline-derived CDR1 and CDR2 are SGDLS and YYNGEE. The CDR3 length is 14 residues. Trimming removed 4 bases at V and 2 bases at J, with 10 bases between. This CDR3 is CASSPGGTYNEQFF. DNA for the CDR3: TGTGCCAGCAGCCCCGGGGGCACCTACAATGAGCAGTTCTTC.

The V call is TRBV5-1, the J call TRBJ1-2, with 8 bases identical to TRBD1. CDR3 length: 14 residues. Germline V lookup: CDR1 SGHRS, CDR2 YFSETQ. The trim removed 2 bases at V and 2 bases at J, leaving 2 bases unmatched. The CDR3 DNA sequence: TGCGCCAGCAGCTTACAGGGGGTAAACTATGGCTACACCTTC. It specifies CASSLQGVNYGYTF. The full variable domain, in which reference TRBV5-1 and TRBJ1-2 provide the parts outside the CDR3, is KAGVTQTPRYLIKTRGQQVTLSCSPISGHRSVSWYQQTPGQGLQFLFEYFSETQRNKGNFPGRFSGRQFSNSRSEMNVSTLELGDSALYLCASSLQGVNYGYTFGSGTRLTVV.

V and J are TRBV6-5 and TRBJ1-5; 7 nucleotides align to TRBD1. CDR1 and CDR2 (germline): MNHEY, SVGAGI. With V trimmed by 5 bases and J by 5 bases, 6 bases remained unmatched. The CDR3 spans 14 residues. CDR3 sequence (DNA): TGTGCCAGCAGTAAAAACAGGGGCGATCAGCCCCAGCATTTT. This translates into CASSKNRGDQPQHF.

The chain uses TRBV27 and TRBJ2-3, with 7 positions matching TRBD2. This CDR3 is built from 15 residues. The germline gives CDR1 MNHEY, CDR2 SMNVEV (reference sequence). Germline trimming cut 8 bases from V and 4 bases from J; bases unmatched to any gene: 12. The CDR3 nucleotides read TGTGCCAGCGCCACACTAGCGTTGGGGCCAGATACGCAGTATTTT. This translates into CASATLALGPDTQYF.

In DNA, the CDR3 is TGTGCCAGCAGCTTGGGGCCCCAGCGGGGGACCGGGGAGCTGTTTTTT. It yields the protein CASSLGPQRGTGELFF. This chain connects TRBV5-4 to TRBJ2-2; 8 bases fit TRBD2. The CDR3 has 16 residues. V was pared by 0 bases and J by 5 bases, with 6 bases of the junction left unmatched. CDR1 and CDR2 from the germline V gene are SGHNT and YYREEE (reference sequence).

The chain joins TRBV7-9 to TRBJ1-6; no definite D call. V lost 5 bases to trimming and J lost 10 bases, with 9 bases between them. The CDR3 loop spans 12 amino acids. Germline V lookup: CDR1 SEHNR, CDR2 FQNEAQ (reference sequence). CDR3 in amino acids: CASSLPQSPLHF. The DNA of the CDR3 is TGTGCCAGCAGCCTCCCGCAGTCACCCCTCCACTTT. The full variable domain, rest sourced from reference TRBV7-9 and TRBJ1-6, is DTGVSQNPRHKITKRGQNVTFRCDPISEHNRLYWYRQTLGQGPEFLTYFQNEAQLEKSRLLSDRFSAERPKGSFSTLEIQRTEQGDSAMYLCASSLPQSPLHFGNGTRLTVT.